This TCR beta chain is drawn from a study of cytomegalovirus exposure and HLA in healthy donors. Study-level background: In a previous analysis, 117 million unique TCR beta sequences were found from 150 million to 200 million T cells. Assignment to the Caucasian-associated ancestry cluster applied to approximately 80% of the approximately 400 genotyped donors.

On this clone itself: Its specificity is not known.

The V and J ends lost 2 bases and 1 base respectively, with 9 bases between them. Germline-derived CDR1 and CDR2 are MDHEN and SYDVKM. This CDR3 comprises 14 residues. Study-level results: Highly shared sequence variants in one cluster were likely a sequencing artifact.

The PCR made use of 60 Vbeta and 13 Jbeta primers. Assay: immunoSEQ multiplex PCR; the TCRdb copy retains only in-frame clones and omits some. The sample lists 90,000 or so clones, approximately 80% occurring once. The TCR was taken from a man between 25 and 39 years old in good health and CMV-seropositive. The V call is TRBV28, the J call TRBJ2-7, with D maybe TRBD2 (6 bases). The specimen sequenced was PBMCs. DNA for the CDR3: TGTGCCAGCAGTTTAGGAGGGACTTCCTACGAGCAGTACTTC. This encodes CASSLGGTSYEQYF. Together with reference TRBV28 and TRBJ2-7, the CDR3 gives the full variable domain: DVKVTQSSRYLVKRTGEKVFLECVQDMDHENMFWYRQDPGLGLRLIYFSYDVKMKEKGDIPEGYSVSREKKERFSLILESASTNQTSMYLCASSLGGTSYEQYFGPGTRLTVT.